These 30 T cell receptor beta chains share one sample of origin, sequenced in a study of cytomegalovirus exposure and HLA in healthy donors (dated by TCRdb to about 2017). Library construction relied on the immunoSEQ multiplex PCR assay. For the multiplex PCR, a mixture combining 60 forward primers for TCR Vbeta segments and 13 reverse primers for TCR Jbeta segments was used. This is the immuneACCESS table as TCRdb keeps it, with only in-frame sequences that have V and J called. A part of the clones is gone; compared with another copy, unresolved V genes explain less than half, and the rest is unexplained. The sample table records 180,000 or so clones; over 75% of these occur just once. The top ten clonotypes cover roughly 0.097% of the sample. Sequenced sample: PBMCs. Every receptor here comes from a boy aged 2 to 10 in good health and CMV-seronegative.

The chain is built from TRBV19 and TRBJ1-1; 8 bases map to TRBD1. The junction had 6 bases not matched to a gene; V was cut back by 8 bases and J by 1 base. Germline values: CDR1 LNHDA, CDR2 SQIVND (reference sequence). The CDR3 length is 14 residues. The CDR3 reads CASRLDRENTEAFF. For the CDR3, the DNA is TGTGCCAGTCGTCTGGACAGGGAGAACACTGAAGCTTTCTTT. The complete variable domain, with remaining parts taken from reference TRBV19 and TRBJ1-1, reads DGGITQSPKYLFRKEGQNVTLSCEQNLNHDAMYWYRQDPGQGLRLIYYSQIVNDFQKGDIAEGYSVSREKKESFPLTVTSAQKNPTAFYLCASRLDRENTEAFFGQGTRLTVV.

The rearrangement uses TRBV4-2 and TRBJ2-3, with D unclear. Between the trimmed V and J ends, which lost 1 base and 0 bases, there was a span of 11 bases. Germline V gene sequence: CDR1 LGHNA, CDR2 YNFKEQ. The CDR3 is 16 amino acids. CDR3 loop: CASSQGGYTSTDTQYF. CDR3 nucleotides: TGTGCCAGCAGCCAAGGAGGCTACACTAGCACAGATACGCAGTATTTT.

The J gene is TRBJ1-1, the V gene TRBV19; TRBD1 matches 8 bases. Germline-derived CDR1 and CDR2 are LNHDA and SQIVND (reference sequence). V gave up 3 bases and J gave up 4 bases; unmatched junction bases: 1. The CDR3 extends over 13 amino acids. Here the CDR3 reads CASSIRGLTEAFF. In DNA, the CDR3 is TGTGCCAGTAGTATCAGGGGGCTCACTGAAGCTTTCTTT.

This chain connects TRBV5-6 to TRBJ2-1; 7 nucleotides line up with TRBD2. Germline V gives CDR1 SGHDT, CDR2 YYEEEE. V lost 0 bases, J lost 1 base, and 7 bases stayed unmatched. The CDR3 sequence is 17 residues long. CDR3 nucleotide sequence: TGTGCCAGCAGCTTGGGGATAGCGGGTAGATCCTACAATGAGCAGTTCTTC. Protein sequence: CASSLGIAGRSYNEQFF. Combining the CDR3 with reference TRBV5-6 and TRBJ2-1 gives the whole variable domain DAGVTQSPTHLIKTRGQQVTLRCSPKSGHDTVSWYQQALGQGPQFIFQYYEEEERQRGNFPDRFSGHQFPNYSSELNVNALLLGDSALYLCASSLGIAGRSYNEQFFGPGTRLTVL.

The CDR3 DNA sequence: TGCGCCAGCAGTGAGTCGTTGGCAGGCGACCACCCTTCTAAGGCCGAGCAGTACTTC. This codes for CASSESLAGDHPSKAEQYF. The chain links TRBV10-1 to TRBJ2-7; no clear D gene. CDR1 and CDR2 (germline): WNHNN, SYGVQD (reference sequence). V was shortened by 0 bases and J by 6 bases, with 27 bases between the two germline ends. This CDR3 has 19 amino acids.

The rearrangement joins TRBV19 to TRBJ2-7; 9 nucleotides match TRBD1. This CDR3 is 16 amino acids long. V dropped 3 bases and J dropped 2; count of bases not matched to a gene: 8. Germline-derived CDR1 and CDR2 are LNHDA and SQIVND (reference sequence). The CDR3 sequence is CASSILGTGPTYEQYF. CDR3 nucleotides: TGTGCCAGTAGTATCCTCGGGACAGGGCCCACCTACGAGCAGTACTTC.

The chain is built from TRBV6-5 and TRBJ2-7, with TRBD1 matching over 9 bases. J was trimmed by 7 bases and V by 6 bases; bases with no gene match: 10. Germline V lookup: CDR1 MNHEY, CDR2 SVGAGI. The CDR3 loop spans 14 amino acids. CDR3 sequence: CASSRTGDMSEQYF. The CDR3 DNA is TGTGCCAGCAGCCGGACAGGGGACATGAGTGAGCAGTACTTC.

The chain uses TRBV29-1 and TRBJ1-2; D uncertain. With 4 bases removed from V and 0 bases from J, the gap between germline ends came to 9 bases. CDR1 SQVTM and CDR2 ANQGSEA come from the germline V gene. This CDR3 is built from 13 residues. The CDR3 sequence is CSVGQDPNYGYTF. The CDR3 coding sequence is TGCAGCGTTGGGCAGGATCCTAACTATGGCTACACCTTC.

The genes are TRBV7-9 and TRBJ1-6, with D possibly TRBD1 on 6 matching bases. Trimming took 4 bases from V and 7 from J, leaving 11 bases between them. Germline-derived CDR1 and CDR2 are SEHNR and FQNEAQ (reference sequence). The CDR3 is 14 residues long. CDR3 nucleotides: TGTGCCAGCAGCTCGGGACAACTCAATTCACCCCTCCACTTT. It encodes CASSSGQLNSPLHF.

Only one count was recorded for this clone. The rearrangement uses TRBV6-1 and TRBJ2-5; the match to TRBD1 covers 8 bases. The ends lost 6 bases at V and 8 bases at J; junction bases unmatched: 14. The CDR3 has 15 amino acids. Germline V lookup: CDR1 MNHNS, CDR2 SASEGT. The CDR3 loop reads CASRRDLDRVGTQYF. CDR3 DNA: TGTGCCAGCAGGCGGGACTTGGACAGGGTAGGAACCCAGTACTTC.

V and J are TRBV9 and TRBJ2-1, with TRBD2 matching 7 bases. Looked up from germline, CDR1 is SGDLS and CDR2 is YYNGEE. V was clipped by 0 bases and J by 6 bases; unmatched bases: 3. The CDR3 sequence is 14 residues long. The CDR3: CASSVGGGFNEQFF. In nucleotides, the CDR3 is TGTGCCAGCAGCGTAGGCGGGGGTTTCAATGAGCAGTTCTTC.

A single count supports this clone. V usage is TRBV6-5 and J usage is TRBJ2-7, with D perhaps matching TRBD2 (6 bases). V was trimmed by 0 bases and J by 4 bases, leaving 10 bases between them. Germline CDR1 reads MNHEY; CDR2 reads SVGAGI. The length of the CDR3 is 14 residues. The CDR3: CASSYSAGTYEQYF. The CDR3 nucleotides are TGTGCCAGCAGTTACTCGGCAGGGACTTACGAGCAGTACTTC.

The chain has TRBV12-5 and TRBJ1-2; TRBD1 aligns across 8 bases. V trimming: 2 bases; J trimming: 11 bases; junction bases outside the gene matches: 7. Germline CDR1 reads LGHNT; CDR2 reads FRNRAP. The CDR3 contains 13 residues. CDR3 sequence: CASGLLGTGDYTF. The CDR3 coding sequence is TGTGCTAGTGGTTTGTTAGGGACAGGCGATTACACCTTC.

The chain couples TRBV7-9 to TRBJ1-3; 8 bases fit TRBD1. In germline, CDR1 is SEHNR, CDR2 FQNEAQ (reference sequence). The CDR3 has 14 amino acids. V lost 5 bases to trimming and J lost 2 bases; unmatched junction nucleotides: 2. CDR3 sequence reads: CASSVQGAGNTIYF. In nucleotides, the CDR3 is TGTGCCAGCAGCGTACAGGGGGCTGGAAACACCATATATTTT. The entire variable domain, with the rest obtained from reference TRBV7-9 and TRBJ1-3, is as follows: DTGVSQNPRHKITKRGQNVTFRCDPISEHNRLYWYRQTLGQGPEFLTYFQNEAQLEKSRLLSDRFSAERPKGSFSTLEIQRTEQGDSAMYLCASSVQGAGNTIYFGEGSWLTVV.

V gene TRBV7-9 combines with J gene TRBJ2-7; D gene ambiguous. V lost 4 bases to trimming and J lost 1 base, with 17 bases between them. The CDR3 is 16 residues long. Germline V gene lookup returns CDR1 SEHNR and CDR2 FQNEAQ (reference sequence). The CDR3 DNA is TGTGCCAGCAGCTCATTACCCACGGCGGATTCCTACGAGCAGTACTTC. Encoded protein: CASSSLPTADSYEQYF.

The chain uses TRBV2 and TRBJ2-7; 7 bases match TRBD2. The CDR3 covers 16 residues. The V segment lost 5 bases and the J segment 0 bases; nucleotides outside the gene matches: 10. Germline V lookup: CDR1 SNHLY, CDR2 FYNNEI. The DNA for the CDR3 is TGTGCCAGCAGTCTAGTAGGACTAGAGAGCTCCTACGAGCAGTACTTC. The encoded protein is CASSLVGLESSYEQYF.

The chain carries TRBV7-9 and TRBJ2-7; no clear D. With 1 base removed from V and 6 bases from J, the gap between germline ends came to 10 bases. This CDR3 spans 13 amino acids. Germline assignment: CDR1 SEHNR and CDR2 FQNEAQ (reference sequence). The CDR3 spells CASSLGQVGEQYF. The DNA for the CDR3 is TGTGCCAGCAGCTTAGGGCAGGTGGGCGAGCAGTACTTC.

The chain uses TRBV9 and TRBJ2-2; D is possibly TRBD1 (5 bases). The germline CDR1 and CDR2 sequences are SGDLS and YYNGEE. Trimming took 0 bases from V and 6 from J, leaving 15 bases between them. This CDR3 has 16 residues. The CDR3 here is CASSVGRLLGPGELFF. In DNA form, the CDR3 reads TGTGCCAGCAGCGTAGGGCGGCTCCTGGGGCCCGGGGAGCTGTTTTTT.

Written as DNA, the CDR3 is TGCGCCAGCAGCAGGGGGGGAAGTGGAACAGATACGCAGTATTTT. Translated, it gives CASSRGGSGTDTQYF. The chain employs TRBV5-1 and TRBJ2-3; TRBD2 might be the D (7 bases). V dropped 4 bases and J dropped 3 bases, with 15 bases sitting between them. Germline V CDR1 and CDR2: SGHRS, YFSETQ. The CDR3 sequence is 15 residues long.

The CDR3 sequence: CASSPGLAGGVWTDTQYF. Here the CDR3 DNA reads TGCGCCAGCAGCCCGGGACTAGCGGGGGGTGTTTGGACAGATACGCAGTATTTT. V is TRBV5-1 and J is TRBJ2-3, with 15 bases identical to TRBD2. The CDR3 has 18 residues. From germline, CDR1 is SGHRS and CDR2 YFSETQ. J was trimmed by 3 bases and V by 4 bases; bases with no gene match: 9.

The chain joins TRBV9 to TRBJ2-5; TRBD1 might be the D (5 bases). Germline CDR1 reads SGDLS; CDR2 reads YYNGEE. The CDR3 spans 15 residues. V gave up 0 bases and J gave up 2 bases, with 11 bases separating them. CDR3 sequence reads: CASSVAAGLQETQYF. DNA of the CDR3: TGTGCCAGCAGCGTAGCGGCAGGGCTACAAGAGACCCAGTACTTC.

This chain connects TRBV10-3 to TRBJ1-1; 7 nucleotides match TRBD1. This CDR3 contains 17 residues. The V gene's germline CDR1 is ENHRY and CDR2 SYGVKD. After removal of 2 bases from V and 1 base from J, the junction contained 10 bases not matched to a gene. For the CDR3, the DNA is TGTGCCATCAGTGAGGTAGGACAGGACTATTGGAACACTGAAGCTTTCTTT. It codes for CAISEVGQDYWNTEAFF.

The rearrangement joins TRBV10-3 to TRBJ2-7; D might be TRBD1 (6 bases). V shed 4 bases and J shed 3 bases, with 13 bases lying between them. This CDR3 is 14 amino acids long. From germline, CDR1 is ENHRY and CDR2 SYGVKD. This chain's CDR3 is CAISGRTESYEQYF. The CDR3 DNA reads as TGTGCCATCAGTGGGCGGACAGAGAGCTACGAGCAGTACTTC.

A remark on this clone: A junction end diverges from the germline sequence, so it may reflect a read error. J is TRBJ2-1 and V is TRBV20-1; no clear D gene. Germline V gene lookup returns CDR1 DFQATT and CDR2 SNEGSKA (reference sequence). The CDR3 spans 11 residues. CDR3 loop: CSARNYDEQFF. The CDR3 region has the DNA TGCAGTGCTAGGAACTACGATGAGCAGTTCTTC.

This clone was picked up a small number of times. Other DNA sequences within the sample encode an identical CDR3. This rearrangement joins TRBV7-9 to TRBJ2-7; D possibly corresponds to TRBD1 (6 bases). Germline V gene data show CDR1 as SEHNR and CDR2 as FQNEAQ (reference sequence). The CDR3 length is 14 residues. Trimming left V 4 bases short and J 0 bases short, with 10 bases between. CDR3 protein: CASSSDRSSYEQYF. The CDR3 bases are TGTGCCAGCAGCTCCGACAGGAGCTCCTACGAGCAGTACTTC.

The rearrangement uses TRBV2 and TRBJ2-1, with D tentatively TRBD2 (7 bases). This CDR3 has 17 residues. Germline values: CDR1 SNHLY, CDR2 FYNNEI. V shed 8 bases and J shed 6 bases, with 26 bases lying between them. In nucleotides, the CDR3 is TGTGCCAGCGGAACAAACGGGTGGGGGGGCCAAATCAATGAGCAGTTCTTC. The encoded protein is CASGTNGWGGQINEQFF.

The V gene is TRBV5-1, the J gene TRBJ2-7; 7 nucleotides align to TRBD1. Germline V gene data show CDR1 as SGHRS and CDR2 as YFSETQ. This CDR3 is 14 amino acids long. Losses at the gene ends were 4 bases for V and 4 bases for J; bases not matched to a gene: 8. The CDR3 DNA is TGCGCCAGCAGCCTAGGACAGGAACTGTACGAGCAGTACTTC. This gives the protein CASSLGQELYEQYF. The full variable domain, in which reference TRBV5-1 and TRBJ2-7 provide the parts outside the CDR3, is KAGVTQTPRYLIKTRGQQVTLSCSPISGHRSVSWYQQTPGQGLQFLFEYFSETQRNKGNFPGRFSGRQFSNSRSEMNVSTLELGDSALYLCASSLGQELYEQYFGPGTRLTVT.

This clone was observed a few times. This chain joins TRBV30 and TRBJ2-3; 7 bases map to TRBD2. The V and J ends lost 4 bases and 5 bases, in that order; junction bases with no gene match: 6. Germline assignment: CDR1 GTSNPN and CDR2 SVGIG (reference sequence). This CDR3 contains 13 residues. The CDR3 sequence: CAWTRGWGDTQYF. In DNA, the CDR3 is TGTGCCTGGACGCGGGGGTGGGGAGATACGCAGTATTTT.

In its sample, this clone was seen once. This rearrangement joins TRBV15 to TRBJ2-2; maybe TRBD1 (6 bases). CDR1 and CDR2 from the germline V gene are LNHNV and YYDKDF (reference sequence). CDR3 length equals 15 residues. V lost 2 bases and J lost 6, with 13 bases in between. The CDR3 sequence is CATSRYLDSSGELFF. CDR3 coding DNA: TGTGCCACCAGCAGATATCTGGACAGCTCCGGGGAGCTGTTTTTT.

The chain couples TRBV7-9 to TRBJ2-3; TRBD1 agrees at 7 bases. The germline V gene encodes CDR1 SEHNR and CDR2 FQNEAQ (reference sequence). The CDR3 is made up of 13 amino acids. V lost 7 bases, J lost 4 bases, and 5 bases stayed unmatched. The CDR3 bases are TGTGCCAGCACAAGGGGGCGAGCAGATACGCAGTATTTT. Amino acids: CASTRGRADTQYF.